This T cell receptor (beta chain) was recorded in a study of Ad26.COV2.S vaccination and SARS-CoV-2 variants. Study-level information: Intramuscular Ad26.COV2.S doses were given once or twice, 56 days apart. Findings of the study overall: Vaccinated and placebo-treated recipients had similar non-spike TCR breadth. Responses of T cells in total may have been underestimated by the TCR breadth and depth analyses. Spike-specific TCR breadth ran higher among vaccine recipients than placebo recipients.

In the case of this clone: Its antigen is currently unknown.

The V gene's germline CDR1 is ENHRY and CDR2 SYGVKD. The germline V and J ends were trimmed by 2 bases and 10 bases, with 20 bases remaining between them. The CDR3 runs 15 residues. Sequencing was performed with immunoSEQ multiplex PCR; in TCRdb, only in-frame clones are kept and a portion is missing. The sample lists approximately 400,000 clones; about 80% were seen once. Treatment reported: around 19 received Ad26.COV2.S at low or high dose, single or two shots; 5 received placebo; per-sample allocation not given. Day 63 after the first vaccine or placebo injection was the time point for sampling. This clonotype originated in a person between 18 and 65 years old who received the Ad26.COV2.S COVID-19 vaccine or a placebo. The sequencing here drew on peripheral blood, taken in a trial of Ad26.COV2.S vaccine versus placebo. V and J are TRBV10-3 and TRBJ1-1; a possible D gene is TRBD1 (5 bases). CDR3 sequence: CAISESAGTPVGAFF. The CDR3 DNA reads TGTGCCATCAGTGAGAGCGCCGGGACGCCGGTGGGAGCTTTCTTT.